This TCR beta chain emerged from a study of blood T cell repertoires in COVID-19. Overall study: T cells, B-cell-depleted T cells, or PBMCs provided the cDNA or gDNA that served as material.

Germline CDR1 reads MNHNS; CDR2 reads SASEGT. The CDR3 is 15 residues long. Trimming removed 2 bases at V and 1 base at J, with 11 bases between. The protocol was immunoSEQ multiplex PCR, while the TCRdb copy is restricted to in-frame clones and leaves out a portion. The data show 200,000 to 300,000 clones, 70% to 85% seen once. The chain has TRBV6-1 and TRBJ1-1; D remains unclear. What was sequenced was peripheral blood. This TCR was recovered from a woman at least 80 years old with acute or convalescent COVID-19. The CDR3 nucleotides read TGTGCCAGCAGTGAACGTTGGTCGGGGAACACTGAAGCTTTCTTT. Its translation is CASSERWSGNTEAFF.